This TCR beta chain was identified in a study of early stage breast cancer tumors. The study's findings and limits: Blood repertoires resembled normal breast more than tumor. Commonly generated sequences made up most enriched TCRB sequences shared between patients.

Only in-frame clones appear in the TCRdb table, and some are missing; sequencing was by immunoSEQ multiplex PCR. The sample shows some 48,000 clones, 83% of them seen only once. About this clone itself: Its antigen is not identified.

There are 17 residues in the CDR3. Germline V lookup: CDR1 LGHNA, CDR2 YSLEER. V lost 4 bases to trimming and J lost 3 bases, with 21 bases between them. The receptor's source is a person in their fifties or sixties with breast cancer. The V gene is TRBV4-3, the J gene TRBJ1-2, with TRBD1 as a possible D gene (6 bases). Sequencing used blood. CDR3 residues: CASSPETGTTAHYGYTF. CDR3 nucleotide sequence: TGCGCCAGCAGCCCCGAAACCGGGACAACCGCTCACTATGGCTACACCTTC.